The source of this T cell receptor beta chain is a study of blood T cells in healthy people across ages. Study-level findings and limits: A roughly linear age-dependent decrease characterized TCR beta diversity per million T cells.

Trimming removed 6 bases from V and 7 bases from J, with 16 bases in between. Germline V gene sequence: CDR1 KGHSH, CDR2 LQKENI. The length of the CDR3 is 13 residues. As to this clonotype: Its antigen is currently unknown.

Using a J-beta primer mix together with a sample-barcoded 5' primer, a second PCR was run for roughly 7 to 12 cycles. Every molecule of cDNA carried a tag from a template-switch adaptor with 12 random nucleotides. From the 5' RACE reads, TCRdb called clonotypes with MiXCR, one entry per CDR3 protein. The sample carries some 800,000 distinct CDR3 sequences, under 45% recorded once. Russia was home to the donors, healthy Caucasian individuals aged about 6 to 90. The chain uses TRBV18 and TRBJ2-7; the D gene is possibly TRBD1 (7 bases). The source material was blood. This clonotype originated in a man between 60 and 70 years old in good health. The CDR3, as DNA: TGTGCCAGCTCCCGCGGGACAGTCAATGAGCAGTACTTC. It encodes CASSRGTVNEQYF. The full variable domain, with the rest looked up from reference TRBV18 and TRBJ2-7, is NAGVMQNPRHLVRRRGQEARLRCSPMKGHSHVYWYRQLPEEGLKFMVYLQKENIIDESGMPKERFSAEFPKEGPSILRIQQVVRGDSAAYFCASSRGTVNEQYFGPGTRLTVT.